Listed below are T cell receptor beta chains from one sample, sequenced in a study of T cells in Graves' hyperthyroidism and ophthalmopathy. TCRdb recomputed calls from the multiplex PCR reads with MiXCR, one row per CDR3 protein. In the table there are around 620,000 distinct CDR3 sequences, 13% to 15% of which are singletons. The sequenced sample consisted of blood. The receptors originated from a young woman with Graves' ophthalmopathy. CDR3s include the opening cysteine and the closing phenylalanine or tryptophan. A D gene is named only where the DNA matches it firmly. Clone size is not always given. Where it is, it says once, few, many or a class for expanded clones.

J gene: TRBJ1-1; clone size: many; D gene: .; V gene: TRBV6-1; CDR3 DNA: TGTGCCAGCAGTGTTACAGGGACCGGGGGCACTGAAGCTTTCTTT; CDR3 protein: CASSVTGTGGTEAFF
J gene: TRBJ1-2; clone size: .; D gene: TRBD1; V gene: TRBV11-2; CDR3 DNA: TGTGCCAGCAGCTTAGGGACAGGGGGTCTAGGAGGCTACACCTTC; CDR3 protein: CASSLGTGGLGGYTF
J gene: TRBJ2-3; clone size: many; D gene: .; V gene: TRBV7-9; CDR3 DNA: TGTGCCAGCAGCCCCGGGACCCGACCAGATACGCAGTATTTT; CDR3 protein: CASSPGTRPDTQYF
J gene: TRBJ1-6; clone size: .; D gene: .; V gene: TRBV5-1; CDR3 DNA: TGCGCCAGCAGCCCCGGAGGGGGTAGCTCACCCCTCCACTTT; CDR3 protein: CASSPGGGSSPLHF
J gene: TRBJ1-2; clone size: many; D gene: TRBD1; V gene: TRBV29-1; CDR3 DNA: TGCAGCGTTGAGGGACCTTGGGGGACAGGGGAATCTCGCCGCTATGGCTACACCTTC; CDR3 protein: CSVEGPWGTGESRRYGYTF
J gene: TRBJ2-2; clone size: .; D gene: TRBD1; V gene: TRBV4-1; CDR3 DNA: TGCGCCAGCAGCCGGGGACAGGGGGTTAATGGCGGGGAGCTGTTTTTT; CDR3 protein: CASSRGQGVNGGELFF
J gene: TRBJ2-2; clone size: .; D gene: .; V gene: TRBV12-3/TRBV12-4; CDR3 DNA: TGTGCCAGCAGTTTCAAGCCCGGGGAGCTGTTTTTT; CDR3 protein: CASSFKPGELFF
J gene: TRBJ1-2; clone size: many; D gene: .; V gene: TRBV12-3/TRBV12-4; CDR3 DNA: TGTGCCAGCAGAGACCAAGGGGGAAGCTATGGCTACACCTTC; CDR3 protein: CASRDQGGSYGYTF
J gene: TRBJ2-3; clone size: many; D gene: .; V gene: TRBV7-9; CDR3 DNA: TGTGCCAGCAGCTTATCTAGACATACAGATACGCAGTATTTT; CDR3 protein: CASSLSRHTDTQYF
J gene: TRBJ1-1; clone size: .; D gene: .; V gene: TRBV5-4; CDR3 DNA: TGTGCCAGCAGCTTGGGGGTGGGGAGGAAGAACACTGAAGCTTTCTTT; CDR3 protein: CASSLGVGRKNTEAFF
J gene: TRBJ1-1; clone size: many; D gene: .; V gene: TRBV6-1; CDR3 DNA: TGTGCCAGCAAAGAGAACACTGAAGCTTTCTTT; CDR3 protein: CASKENTEAFF
J gene: TRBJ2-2; clone size: many; D gene: TRBD1; V gene: TRBV11-2; CDR3 DNA: TGTGCCAGCAGCCCAGGGGACAGGAACACCGGGGAGCTGTTTTTT; CDR3 protein: CASSPGDRNTGELFF
J gene: TRBJ2-1; clone size: many; D gene: TRBD2; V gene: TRBV20-1; CDR3 DNA: TGCAGTGCTAAGTCTAGCGGGGAGCAGTTCTTC; CDR3 protein: CSAKSSGEQFF
J gene: TRBJ2-1; clone size: many; D gene: .; V gene: TRBV11-3; CDR3 DNA: TGTGCCAGCAGCTTCAGGTCGACTAGTCAGTACAATGAGCAGTTCTTC; CDR3 protein: CASSFRSTSQYNEQFF
J gene: TRBJ1-2; clone size: many; D gene: .; V gene: TRBV9; CDR3 DNA: TGTGCCAGCAGCGTAGAATTCTGGGGGGACGGCTACACCTTC; CDR3 protein: CASSVEFWGDGYTF
J gene: TRBJ2-3; clone size: many; D gene: TRBD1; V gene: TRBV11-2; CDR3 DNA: TGTGCCAGCAGCTTCCGAGTACAGGGGGTGCTTCACACAGATACGCAGTATTTT; CDR3 protein: CASSFRVQGVLHTDTQYF
J gene: TRBJ2-5; clone size: few; D gene: .; V gene: TRBV19; CDR3 DNA: .; CDR3 protein: CASILAGNRETQYF
J gene: TRBJ2-7; clone size: many; D gene: TRBD2; V gene: TRBV3-1; CDR3 DNA: TGTGCCAGCAGCGCGAGGGGGACTAGCGGGAGGCCGTGGTACGAGCAGTACTTC; CDR3 protein: CASSARGTSGRPWYEQYF
J gene: TRBJ2-7; clone size: many; D gene: .; V gene: TRBV30; CDR3 DNA: TGTGCCTGGAGTGTTACAGACAACTACGAGCAGTACTTC; CDR3 protein: CAWSVTDNYEQYF
J gene: TRBJ2-6; clone size: many; D gene: TRBD1; V gene: TRBV29-1; CDR3 DNA: TGCAGCGTTCCGACAGGGCCTGGGGCCAACGTCCTGACTTTC; CDR3 protein: CSVPTGPGANVLTF
J gene: TRBJ2-2; clone size: many; D gene: TRBD1; V gene: TRBV30; CDR3 DNA: TGTGCCTGGCACCAGGGGGCCGGGGAGCTGTTTTTT; CDR3 protein: CAWHQGAGELFF
J gene: TRBJ2-3; clone size: many; D gene: .; V gene: TRBV13; CDR3 DNA: TGTGCCAGCAGCTTAGACGTAGGAGATACGCAGTATTTT; CDR3 protein: CASSLDVGDTQYF
J gene: TRBJ1-1; clone size: many; D gene: TRBD1; V gene: TRBV30; CDR3 DNA: TGTGCCTGCGCGCGACAGGGAATGAACACTGAAGCTTTCTTT; CDR3 protein: CACARQGMNTEAFF
J gene: TRBJ2-7; clone size: many; D gene: .; V gene: TRBV5-5; CDR3 DNA: TGTGCCACCTGGCTTGGGGGGGGCCCCTACGAGCAGTACTTC; CDR3 protein: CATWLGGGPYEQYF
J gene: TRBJ1-1; clone size: many; D gene: .; V gene: TRBV13; CDR3 DNA: TGTGCCAGCAGCTTAGTTCGTAGGGGCCCGGAACACACTGAAGCTTTCTTT; CDR3 protein: CASSLVRRGPEHTEAFF
J gene: TRBJ1-3; clone size: .; D gene: TRBD1; V gene: TRBV28; CDR3 DNA: TGTGCCAGCAGTACGAGACAGGGTTTCTCTGGAAACACCATATATTTT; CDR3 protein: CASSTRQGFSGNTIYF
J gene: TRBJ2-3; clone size: few; D gene: TRBD1; V gene: TRBV5-1; CDR3 DNA: TGCGCCAGCAGCTTGGATAGCAGGGGGACAGATACGCAGTATTTT; CDR3 protein: CASSLDSRGTDTQYF
J gene: TRBJ2-2; clone size: many; D gene: .; V gene: TRBV5-5; CDR3 DNA: TGTGCCAGCAGCTTGTCCCTCCAGGACCTGCTCACCGGGGAGCTGTTTTTT; CDR3 protein: CASSLSLQDLLTGELFF
J gene: TRBJ2-7; clone size: few; D gene: .; V gene: TRBV18; CDR3 DNA: TGTGCCAGCTCACCAACTTGGGGCGGGACCGAGCAGTACTTC; CDR3 protein: CASSPTWGGTEQYF